These T cell receptor beta chains were read from a single sample in a study of tumor-infiltrating T cells and Merkel cell polyomavirus. The assay was immunoSEQ multiplex PCR, and TCRdb's table has in-frame clones only and misses some. The sample consists of more than 20,000 clones, about 90% of them appearing once. Sequencing input: lymph node tissue. The receptors stem from a man aged 45-65 years with Merkel cell carcinoma. Each CDR3 is given with its conserved first and last residue. D genes are given only for firm matches.

J gene: TRBJ1-1
D gene: .
V gene: TRBV19
CDR3 DNA: TGTGCCAGTAGTATTACAGCAGAGAACACTGAAGCTTTCTTT
CDR3 protein: CASSITAENTEAFF

J gene: TRBJ1-1
D gene: .
V gene: TRBV5-1
CDR3 DNA: TGCGCCAGCAGCTTGGAGGGGGTAGATGAAGCTTTCTTT
CDR3 protein: CASSLEGVDEAFF

J gene: TRBJ2-5
D gene: .
V gene: TRBV30
CDR3 DNA: TGTGCCTGGACCCCAGGGTTGGGAGAGACCCAGTACTTC
CDR3 protein: CAWTPGLGETQYF

J gene: TRBJ2-1
D gene: .
V gene: TRBV6-5
CDR3 DNA: TGTGCCAGCAGTACCATCGACAGGTATGAGCAGTTCTTC
CDR3 protein: CASSTIDRYEQFF

J gene: TRBJ2-2
D gene: TRBD2
V gene: TRBV27
CDR3 DNA: TGTGCCAGCAGTTTTTTCGGGGGGGTGGACACCGGGGAGCTGTTTTTT
CDR3 protein: CASSFFGGVDTGELFF

J gene: TRBJ2-7
D gene: TRBD2
V gene: TRBV4-2
CDR3 DNA: TGTGCCAGCAGCCAAGTAGGTCCCAGCGGGAACTACGAGCAGTACTTC
CDR3 protein: CASSQVGPSGNYEQYF

J gene: TRBJ1-1
D gene: .
V gene: TRBV19
CDR3 DNA: TGTGCCAGTACGAGGAATCGGAACACTGAAGCTTTCTTT
CDR3 protein: CASTRNRNTEAFF

J gene: TRBJ1-4
D gene: .
V gene: TRBV19
CDR3 DNA: TGTGCCAGTAGTATTCGGGGACTGAACTATGAAAAACTGTTTTTT
CDR3 protein: CASSIRGLNYEKLFF

J gene: TRBJ1-2
D gene: .
V gene: TRBV5-8
CDR3 DNA: TGTGCCAGCAGCCCGGCGACAGAGTATGGCTACACCTTC
CDR3 protein: CASSPATEYGYTF

J gene: TRBJ2-7
D gene: .
V gene: TRBV6-1
CDR3 DNA: TGTGCCAGCACTAACGGTAGATCCTACGAGCAGTACTTC
CDR3 protein: CASTNGRSYEQYF

J gene: TRBJ2-6
D gene: .
V gene: TRBV25-1
CDR3 DNA: TGTGCCAGCAGTGAAGCCGGGAGCTCTGGGGCCAACGTCCTGACTTTC
CDR3 protein: CASSEAGSSGANVLTF

J gene: TRBJ2-3
D gene: .
V gene: TRBV4-3
CDR3 DNA: TGCGCCAGCAGCCAACTTTCAGCGCCAGATACGCAGTATTTT
CDR3 protein: CASSQLSAPDTQYF

J gene: TRBJ2-3
D gene: .
V gene: TRBV30
CDR3 DNA: TGTGCCTGGAGTGGTTCTAGCACAGATACGCAGTATTTT
CDR3 protein: CAWSGSSTDTQYF

J gene: TRBJ2-6
D gene: .
V gene: TRBV7-2
CDR3 DNA: TGTGCCAGCAGCGTGTATGGGGCCAACGTCCTGACTTTC
CDR3 protein: CASSVYGANVLTF

J gene: TRBJ1-1
D gene: .
V gene: TRBV4-1
CDR3 DNA: TGCGCCAGCAGCCAAGGGGGAGTGACATCGAACACTGAAGCTTTCTTT
CDR3 protein: CASSQGGVTSNTEAFF

J gene: TRBJ1-2
D gene: .
V gene: TRBV19
CDR3 DNA: TGTGCCAGTAGTATAGATTTTCCTGGGGCAGTCTATGGCTACACCTTC
CDR3 protein: CASSIDFPGAVYGYTF

J gene: TRBJ2-1
D gene: TRBD2
V gene: TRBV6-6
CDR3 DNA: TGTGCCAGCAGTATTAGACTAGCGGGTATCAATGAGCAGTTCTTC
CDR3 protein: CASSIRLAGINEQFF

J gene: TRBJ2-5
D gene: .
V gene: TRBV19
CDR3 DNA: TGTGCCAGTAGGGGGCTGGGAGAGACCCAGTACTTC
CDR3 protein: CASRGLGETQYF

J gene: TRBJ1-2
D gene: TRBD1
V gene: TRBV28
CDR3 DNA: TGTGCCAGCAGCCGGGACAGGAACTATGGCTACACCTTC
CDR3 protein: CASSRDRNYGYTF

J gene: TRBJ1-4
D gene: .
V gene: TRBV6-5
CDR3 DNA: TGTGCCAGCAGTTCAGGGTTTGAAAAACTGTTTTTT
CDR3 protein: CASSSGFEKLFF

J gene: TRBJ1-1
D gene: .
V gene: TRBV19
CDR3 DNA: TGTGCCAGTAGTATCGGAGGGTGGCAAGCTTTCTTT
CDR3 protein: CASSIGGWQAFF

J gene: TRBJ2-3
D gene: .
V gene: TRBV10-1
CDR3 DNA: TGCGCCAGCAGTGCTAGCTCAGATACGCAGTATTTT
CDR3 protein: CASSASSDTQYF

J gene: TRBJ1-2
D gene: TRBD1
V gene: TRBV6-1
CDR3 DNA: TGTGCCAGCAGTATTCAGGGGGATGGCTACACCTTC
CDR3 protein: CASSIQGDGYTF

J gene: TRBJ1-5
D gene: .
V gene: TRBV6-5
CDR3 DNA: TGTGCCAGCAGTTCTCGGACAGCCTTTAGCAATCAGCCCCAGCATTTT
CDR3 protein: CASSSRTAFSNQPQHF

J gene: TRBJ2-5
D gene: .
V gene: TRBV6-5
CDR3 DNA: TGTGCCAGCAGACTCGAACAGGGTGCTCAAGAGACCCAGTACTTC
CDR3 protein: CASRLEQGAQETQYF

J gene: TRBJ2-2
D gene: .
V gene: TRBV18
CDR3 DNA: TGTGCCAGCACCGGGGGCGGGAGAAGGACCGGGGAGCTGTTTTTT
CDR3 protein: CASTGGGRRTGELFF

J gene: TRBJ2-7
D gene: TRBD2
V gene: TRBV19
CDR3 DNA: TGTGCCAGTAGTATCTCCCTGACTAGCGGATCGAACGAGCAGTACTTC
CDR3 protein: CASSISLTSGSNEQYF